This passage covers 22 T cell receptor beta chains from one sample sequenced in a study of CD8+CD57+ T cells in acquired aplastic anemia. Both TCR beta VDJ combination and CDR3 sequence profiling were carried out. Genomic DNA was the template for this profiling. TCRdb processed the reads anew with MiXCR; each CDR3 protein has one entry. This sample carries 120,000 or so distinct CDR3 sequences, more than 40% of them seen once, and the ten largest clones take 2% to 3%. Specimen: sorted CD4+, CD8+, or CD8+CD57+ T cells (not recorded which) from PBMCs. Receptors were obtained from a human donor in good health, serving as a control.

This clonotype was counted at least ten times. CDR3 sequence (DNA): TGTGCCAGCAGCTCCGGGACAGGATTCTATAATTCACCCCTCCACTTT. It specifies CASSSGTGFYNSPLHF. The chain has TRBV7-9 and TRBJ1-6, with 8 bases that match TRBD1. The CDR3 sequence is 16 residues long. The germline CDR1 and CDR2 sequences are SEHNR and FQNEAQ (reference sequence). V was pared by 4 bases and J by 3 bases, with 5 bases of the junction left unmatched. The whole variable domain, remainder taken from reference TRBV7-9 and TRBJ1-6, is DTGVSQNPRHKITKRGQNVTFRCDPISEHNRLYWYRQTLGQGPEFLTYFQNEAQLEKSRLLSDRFSAERPKGSFSTLEIQRTEQGDSAMYLCASSSGTGFYNSPLHFGNGTRLTVT.

J is TRBJ1-2 and V is TRBV7-8; the D gene is possibly TRBD1 (6 bases). Trimming pared 2 bases from V and 2 bases from J, leaving 21 bases between. The V gene's germline CDR1 is SGHVS and CDR2 FQNEAQ. The CDR3 loop spans 18 amino acids. As DNA, the CDR3 is TGTGCCAGCAGCTTAAGGTCAGCGGGGGGCAGGCTAAACTATGGCTACACCTTC. It yields the protein CASSLRSAGGRLNYGYTF.

This sequence joins TRBV20-1 and TRBJ1-1; tentatively, D is TRBD1 (6 bases). CDR1 DFQATT and CDR2 SNEGSKA come from the germline V gene (reference sequence). V was cut by 1 base and J by 6 bases, with 9 bases left in between. The CDR3 runs to 12 residues. The CDR3 region has the DNA TGCAGTGCTAGAGGCAGGGGAGCTGAAGCTTTCTTT. Amino acid sequence: CSARGRGAEAFF.

This clonotype was observed at least ten times. The chain carries TRBV20-1 and TRBJ2-7; 7 nucleotides line up with TRBD2. The ends lost 5 bases at V and 0 bases at J; junction bases unmatched: 10. The CDR3 has 15 residues. Germline V CDR1 and CDR2: DFQATT, SNEGSKA (reference sequence). The CDR3 region is CSARIGGGSSYEQYF. CDR3 nucleotide sequence: TGCAGTGCTCGAATCGGCGGCGGGAGCTCCTACGAGCAGTACTTC.

The rearrangement joins TRBV2 to TRBJ1-2; TRBD1 matches 8 bases. The V and J ends lost 10 bases and 4 bases, in that order; junction bases with no gene match: 8. The CDR3 is made up of 13 amino acids. CDR1 is SNHLY, CDR2 FYNNEI, per germline. CDR3 in amino acids: CATTAGGGYGYTF. Written as DNA, the CDR3 is TGTGCCACCACAGCAGGGGGCGGCTATGGCTACACCTTC.

This clonotype was detected ten times or more. Written as DNA, the CDR3 is TGTGCCAGCAGCCAACTGGGGGAAAAGGGTCGCTACGAGCAGTACTTC. Translated: CASSQLGEKGRYEQYF. The J gene is TRBJ2-7, the V gene TRBV5-6; D possibly uses TRBD1 or TRBD2 (5 bases each). Trimming took off 4 bases at V and 3 bases at J, with 20 bases between the two ends. The CDR3 contains 16 residues. Germline V CDR1 and CDR2: SGHDT, YYEEEE.

This clonotype occurred many times. V gene TRBV7-2 combines with J gene TRBJ1-1, with D tentatively TRBD1 (5 bases). CDR1 is SGHTA and CDR2 is FQGNSA in the germline V gene. The CDR3 is 15 residues long. V lost 0 bases and J lost 4, with 12 bases in between. The CDR3 DNA is TGTGCCAGCAGCTTAGCGGGGGGGTTGGCCACTGAAGCTTTCTTT. It specifies CASSLAGGLATEAFF.

This clonotype came up a few times. This chain connects TRBV20-1 to TRBJ2-7, with 7 bases matching TRBD1. This CDR3 spans 14 amino acids. The ends lost 3 bases at V and 3 bases at J; junction bases unmatched: 8. Germline values: CDR1 DFQATT, CDR2 SNEGSKA (reference sequence). In DNA form, the CDR3 reads TGCAGTGCTAGTCCATCGACAGGGAACTACGAGCAGTACTTC. Translation: CSASPSTGNYEQYF.

The V call is TRBV10-3, the J call TRBJ2-7; TRBD1 might be the D (6 bases). Trimming pared 4 bases from V and 6 bases from J, leaving 16 bases between. CDR1 and CDR2 from the germline V gene are ENHRY and SYGVKD. This CDR3 has 14 amino acids. CDR3 protein: CAISARDVGAEQYF. CDR3 DNA sequence: TGTGCCATCAGTGCCAGGGACGTGGGGGCCGAGCAGTACTTC.

The J gene is TRBJ1-2, the V gene TRBV13, with 7 positions matching TRBD1. Per germline, CDR1 PRHDT and CDR2 FYEKMQ (reference sequence). After removal of 0 bases from V and 4 bases from J, the junction contained 8 bases not matched to a gene. The CDR3 totals 16 residues. DNA for the CDR3: TGTGCCAGCAGCTTAGGCCGACAGGGTTTAGGCTATGGCTACACCTTC. Translation gives CASSLGRQGLGYGYTF.

This clonotype has just one count. This rearrangement joins TRBV2 to TRBJ1-2; TRBD1 matches at 9 bases. The CDR3 contains 14 residues. Germline CDR1 reads SNHLY; CDR2 reads FYNNEI. Trimming cost V 3 bases and J 2 bases; bases outside gene matches: 1. CDR3: CASSDTGGNYGYTF. The CDR3 coding sequence is TGTGCCAGCAGTGACACAGGGGGCAACTATGGCTACACCTTC.

The chain links TRBV15 to TRBJ2-7, with TRBD1 matching over 7 bases. The germline CDR1 and CDR2 sequences are LNHNV and YYDKDF (reference sequence). Germline trimming cut 5 bases from V and 1 base from J; bases unmatched to any gene: 2. This CDR3 has 13 amino acids. The CDR3 DNA reads as TGTGCCACCAGCCGACAGGGATCCTACGAGCAGTACTTC. This sequence encodes CATSRQGSYEQYF. The variable domain in full, with the rest retrieved from reference TRBV15 and TRBJ2-7, is DAMVIQNPRYQVTQFGKPVTLSCSQTLNHNVMYWYQQKSSQAPKLLFHYYDKDFNNEADTPDNFQSRRPNTSFCFLDIRSPGLGDTAMYLCATSRQGSYEQYFGPGTRLTVT.

Ten or more counts support this clonotype. The rearrangement links TRBV4-3 to TRBJ2-7; D may be TRBD1 or TRBD2 (5 bases each). Germline values: CDR1 LGHNA, CDR2 YSLEER. V was trimmed by 4 bases and J by 3 bases, leaving 16 bases between them. This CDR3 has 15 residues. As DNA, the CDR3 is TGCGCCAGCAGCCGAGGGACGGCCGGCAACTACGAGCAGTACTTC. This gives the protein CASSRGTAGNYEQYF.

This clonotype has at least ten counts. This chain links TRBV11-3 with TRBJ2-7; unclear D gene. The germline V and J ends were trimmed by 5 bases and 4 bases, with 9 bases remaining between them. This CDR3 is built from 12 residues. The germline V gene encodes CDR1 SGHNT and CDR2 YENEEA. CDR3 residues: CASSPDRYEQYF. The CDR3 nucleotides read TGTGCCAGCAGCCCGGATAGATACGAGCAGTACTTC.

This clonotype was seen many times. The chain couples TRBV5-1 to TRBJ2-1, with a possible D match to TRBD2 (6 bases). Trimming left V 4 bases short and J 6 bases short, with 17 bases between. The CDR3 totals 15 residues. Germline CDR1 is SGHRS and CDR2 is YFSETQ. This CDR3 reads CASSLQHWDFNEQFF. As DNA, the CDR3 is TGCGCCAGCAGCCTCCAACACTGGGACTTCAATGAGCAGTTCTTC.

This clonotype was counted ten times or more. The chain couples TRBV9 to TRBJ1-3; D not resolved. Germline V gene lookup returns CDR1 SGDLS and CDR2 YYNGEE. Trimming stripped 4 bases from V and 8 bases from J, with 19 bases between. This CDR3 has 15 residues. CDR3: CASSPSDFTGDTIYF. The CDR3 DNA sequence: TGTGCCAGCAGCCCATCGGATTTTACCGGAGACACCATATATTTT.

The table lists this clonotype with many counts. The V gene is TRBV6-2 or TRBV6-3, the J gene TRBJ1-1; maybe TRBD1 (6 bases). The CDR3 length is 12 residues. Germline V gives CDR1 MNHEY, CDR2 SVGEGT. Deletions cut 6 bases from V and 6 bases from J, with 11 bases between. In DNA, the CDR3 is TGTGCCAGCAGCTACCGACAGGCTGAAGCTTTCTTT. Translating gives CASSYRQAEAFF.

V gene TRBV7-2 combines with J gene TRBJ2-4; 7 positions agree with TRBD2. Germline V lookup: CDR1 SGHTA, CDR2 FQGNSA. V lost 8 bases, J lost 10 bases, and 8 bases stayed unmatched. The CDR3 is 12 residues long. CDR3 residues: CASGGGGDIQYF. Written as DNA, the CDR3 is TGTGCCAGCGGCGGGGGAGGGGATATTCAGTACTTC.

This clonotype has just a few counts. The CDR3 sequence is CATSDRKTSGNTIYF. The CDR3 DNA follows: TGTGCCACCAGTGATCGCAAAACCTCTGGAAACACCATATATTTT. This chain links TRBV24-1 with TRBJ1-3; D is unresolved. Germline loops: CDR1 KGHDR, CDR2 SFDVKD. The CDR3 has 15 residues. The V end was cut by 3 bases, the J end by 0 bases, with 8 bases between.

The chain joins TRBV5-1 to TRBJ1-1; D is ambiguous. This CDR3 is built from 15 residues. The germline V gene has CDR1 SGHRS and CDR2 YFSETQ. Trimming shortened V by 2 bases and J by 0 bases, and 11 bases separated the two germline ends. As DNA, the CDR3 is TGCGCCAGCAGCTTAGGAAGCGGGTTGAACACTGAAGCTTTCTTT. Its translation is CASSLGSGLNTEAFF.

As to this clonotype: This could be a read error, since a much larger clone is one nucleotide away. The chain joins TRBV15 to TRBJ2-7, with unresolved D. This CDR3 is 12 amino acids long. V shed 7 bases and J shed 4 bases, with 11 bases lying between them. From germline, CDR1 is LNHNV and CDR2 YYDKDF (reference sequence). CDR3 sequence: CATILGLYEQYF. The CDR3 DNA reads as TGTGCCACCATCCTGGGTCTATACGAGCAGTACTTC.

This clonotype was picked up many times. This chain links TRBV7-9 with TRBJ1-3, with D tentatively TRBD1 (6 bases). Germline V gives CDR1 SEHNR, CDR2 FQNEAQ (reference sequence). With 3 bases removed from V and 2 bases from J, the gap between germline ends came to 11 bases. The CDR3 covers 15 residues. CDR3 residues: CASSFGQKTGNTIYF. The DNA of the CDR3 is TGTGCCAGCAGCTTCGGACAGAAAACTGGAAACACCATATATTTT.